This passage covers 14 T cell receptor beta chains from one sample sequenced in a study of blood T cell repertoires in COVID-19. Produced via immunoSEQ multiplex PCR; TCRdb's table is partial and in-frame only. Here the sample spans fewer than 350,000 clones, around 87% being singletons. The sample comprised peripheral blood. These receptors were obtained from a woman aged 45-65 years who had recovered from COVID-19.

The V call is TRBV6-6, the J call TRBJ2-1; unclear D gene. Per the germline V gene, CDR1 is MNHNY and CDR2 is SVGAGI (reference sequence). The V gene lost 0 bases and the J gene lost 0 bases, with 9 bases spanning the gap. The CDR3 is 16 residues long. The CDR3 sequence: CASSYSADISYNEQFF. Written as DNA, the CDR3 is TGTGCCAGCAGTTACTCGGCGGATATCTCCTACAATGAGCAGTTCTTC.

This chain joins TRBV7-3 and TRBJ2-7, with no clear D. V dropped 2 bases and J dropped 0 bases, with 8 bases sitting between them. The CDR3 is 14 amino acids. Looked up from germline, CDR1 is SGHTA and CDR2 is FQGTGA. The CDR3, as DNA: TGTGCCAGCAGCTTAGGCCCCACCTCCTACGAGCAGTACTTC. Translation gives CASSLGPTSYEQYF. The full variable domain, in which reference TRBV7-3 and TRBJ2-7 provide the parts outside the CDR3, is GAGVSQTPSNKVTEKGKYVELRCDPISGHTALYWYRQSLGQGPEFLIYFQGTGAADDSGLPNDRFFAVRPEGSVSTLKIQRTERGDSAVYLCASSLGPTSYEQYFGPGTRLTVT.

CDR3 region: CASSRQGVNEKLFF. CDR3 coding DNA: TGTGCCAGCAGTAGACAGGGGGTTAATGAAAAACTGTTTTTT. This sequence joins TRBV28 and TRBJ1-4; 9 bases fit TRBD1. The CDR3 consists of 14 residues. V dropped 5 bases and J dropped 4; count of bases not matched to a gene: 2. In germline, CDR1 is MDHEN, CDR2 SYDVKM.

This chain links TRBV19 with TRBJ1-2, with D perhaps matching TRBD1 (5 bases). Between the trimmed V and J ends, which lost 7 bases and 4 bases, there was a span of 22 bases. Germline V CDR1 and CDR2: LNHDA, SQIVND (reference sequence). There are 16 residues in the CDR3. The CDR3 DNA sequence: TGTGCCAGTACCCCCTCGAGCGGGGGAGTAGGCTATGGCTACACCTTC. Its translation is CASTPSSGGVGYGYTF.

J is TRBJ2-7 and V is TRBV6-5; D remains ambiguous. V dropped 3 bases and J dropped 3 bases, with 15 bases sitting between them. The V gene's germline CDR1 is MNHEY and CDR2 SVGAGI. The CDR3 has 15 residues. CDR3 residues: CASSYQSSSFYEQYF. The CDR3 DNA sequence: TGTGCCAGCAGTTATCAATCTTCGAGCTTCTACGAGCAGTACTTC.

This chain joins TRBV4-3 and TRBJ2-2; 12 positions match TRBD2. Germline V gene data show CDR1 as LGHNA and CDR2 as YSLEER. This CDR3 spans 15 amino acids. V was pared by 3 bases and J by 7 bases, with 3 bases of the junction left unmatched. DNA of the CDR3: TGCGCCAGCAGCCATACTAGCGGGAGGAACGGGGAGCTGTTTTTT. Translated, it gives CASSHTSGRNGELFF.

J is TRBJ2-1 and V is TRBV28, with TRBD2 matching 11 bases. The CDR3 loop spans 19 amino acids. Germline loops: CDR1 MDHEN, CDR2 SYDVKM. Losses at the gene ends were 4 bases for V and 4 bases for J; bases not matched to a gene: 15. The CDR3 protein is CASSSLIPTSGGVYNEQFF. The DNA of the CDR3 is TGTGCCAGCAGTTCCCTAATCCCTACTAGCGGGGGAGTATACAATGAGCAGTTCTTC.

This clone was recorded once. Other DNA sequences in this specimen translate into the identical CDR3. The gene calls are TRBV28 and TRBJ1-3, with D maybe TRBD1 (6 bases). This CDR3 spans 14 amino acids. V was trimmed by 5 bases and J by 0 bases, leaving 8 bases between them. In germline, CDR1 is MDHEN, CDR2 SYDVKM. The CDR3 bases are TGTGCCAGCAGTCTAGGGGGCTCTGGAAACACCATATATTTT. Protein: CASSLGGSGNTIYF.

The chain links TRBV20-1 to TRBJ2-7, with 8 nucleotides matching TRBD2. Germline assignment: CDR1 DFQATT and CDR2 SNEGSKA (reference sequence). V was pared by 3 bases and J by 0 bases, with 4 bases of the junction left unmatched. The CDR3 is made up of 14 amino acids. CDR3 in DNA: TGCAGTGCTAGTGGTAGCGGGGTCTCCTACGAGCAGTACTTC. This gives the protein CSASGSGVSYEQYF.

The chain joins TRBV2 to TRBJ1-2; TRBD1 agrees at 9 bases. The germline V gene encodes CDR1 SNHLY and CDR2 FYNNEI. The ends lost 3 bases at V and 7 bases at J; junction bases unmatched: 9. CDR3 length equals 15 residues. CDR3 bases: TGTGCCAGCAGTGAGGGTTCTGGGACAGGGTTTGGCTACACCTTC. It encodes CASSEGSGTGFGYTF.

This clone was seen a few times. In nucleotides, the CDR3 is TGCGCCAGCAGCTTCGGGGGAGTTGATTCACCCCTCCACTTT. Protein sequence: CASSFGGVDSPLHF. The chain uses TRBV5-1 and TRBJ1-6; TRBD1 is a possible D gene (5 bases). The CDR3 is made up of 14 amino acids. The V end lost 2 bases, the J end lost 8 bases, and 11 bases lay between the germline ends. CDR1 SGHRS and CDR2 YFSETQ come from the germline V gene.

The chain employs TRBV5-6 and TRBJ2-7; maybe TRBD2 (5 bases). Germline loops: CDR1 SGHDT, CDR2 YYEEEE. This CDR3 region has 13 residues. V was pared by 2 bases and J by 6 bases, with 12 bases between. CDR3 sequence: CASSFPLRGEQYF. CDR3 bases: TGTGCCAGCAGCTTCCCGCTACGGGGCGAGCAGTACTTC.

The chain is built from TRBV21-1 and TRBJ1-2; TRBD1 is taken as the D call from the table, unchecked against the DNA. TRBV21-1 is reported as a pseudogene. CDR3 size: 15 residues. As DNA, the CDR3 is TGTGCCAGCAGCAGGGGACAGGGTTTGGACTATGGCTACACCTTC. Amino acid sequence: CASSRGQGLDYGYTF.

The chain has TRBV27 and TRBJ1-2; TRBD1 is a possible D gene (5 bases). This CDR3 has 15 residues. Trimming took 0 bases from V and 1 from J, leaving 9 bases between them. The germline V gene encodes CDR1 MNHEY and CDR2 SMNVEV (reference sequence). CDR3 in DNA: TGTGCCAGCAGTTTATCCTTGACAGTTAACTATGGCTACACCTTC. Residues: CASSLSLTVNYGYTF.